These T cell receptor beta chains were read from a single sample in a study of shared clonotypes between healthy human individuals. Only in-frame clones appear in the TCRdb table, and some are missing; sequencing was by immunoSEQ multiplex PCR. The data show around 720,000 clones, roughly 73% seen once. Sequenced sample: memory CD4+ T cells sorted from blood. The receptors were sampled from a woman aged 25 to 39 in good health. Both conserved end residues are part of each CDR3. A D gene is named only where the DNA matches it firmly. Clone size is not always given. Where it is, it says once, few, many or a class for expanded clones.

d_gene	v_gene	j_gene	abundance	CDR3aa	CDR3nt
TRBD1	TRBV5-1	TRBJ2-2	.	CASFFGDRDTGELFF	TGCGCCAGCTTTTTTGGGGACAGAGACACCGGGGAGCTGTTTTTT
.	TRBV16	TRBJ2-1	.	CASSPDTYNEQFF	TGTGCCAGCAGCCCTGACACCTACAATGAGCAGTTCTTC
.	TRBV28	TRBJ2-7	.	CASSLWGEQYF	TGTGCCAGCAGTTTATGGGGCGAGCAGTACTTC
.	TRBV11-2	TRBJ2-1	.	CASSADGLLYNEQFF	TGTGCCAGCTCCGCGGACGGCCTTTTGTACAATGAGCAGTTCTTC
TRBD2	TRBV10-1	TRBJ2-1	few	CASSWTRGGNEQFF	TGCGCCAGCAGCTGGACTAGGGGAGGTAATGAGCAGTTCTTC
.	TRBV30	TRBJ1-4	.	CAWSAQNEKLFF	TGTGCCTGGAGTGCACAAAATGAAAAACTGTTTTTT
.	TRBV27	TRBJ1-5	.	CASSLFGGPPFVSNQPQHF	TGTGCCAGCAGTTTATTTGGAGGGCCCCCATTCGTTAGCAATCAGCCCCAGCATTTT
.	TRBV19	TRBJ2-7	.	CASSAGGRSSYEQYF	TGTGCCAGTAGCGCCGGGGGACGCAGCTCCTACGAGCAGTACTTC
.	TRBV10-2	TRBJ2-5	.	CASRDNGETQYF	TGCGCCAGCCGGGACAACGGTGAGACCCAGTACTTC
TRBD2	TRBV4-2	TRBJ2-5	.	CASSLGGLAGWETQYF	TGTGCCAGCAGCTTAGGCGGGCTAGCGGGATGGGAGACCCAGTACTTC
.	TRBV29-1	TRBJ2-1	.	CSVKRFSYNEQFF	TGCAGCGTTAAGCGGTTCTCCTACAATGAGCAGTTCTTC
TRBD1	TRBV11-2	TRBJ1-2	.	CASSHPGQGISGYTF	TGTGCCAGCAGCCACCCCGGACAGGGGATTTCTGGCTACACCTTC
.	TRBV27	TRBJ2-5	.	CASSPDRQETQYF	TGTGCCAGCAGTCCGGACAGACAAGAGACCCAGTACTTC
.	TRBV15	TRBJ2-7	.	CATSRDEASYEQYF	TGTGCCACCAGCAGAGATGAGGCCAGCTACGAGCAGTACTTC
.	TRBV10-2	TRBJ2-3	few	CASGGPFGTDTQYF	TGCGCCAGCGGGGGCCCCTTTGGCACAGATACGCAGTATTTT
TRBD2	TRBV25-1	TRBJ2-7	.	CASSNSGSSYEQYF	TGTGCCAGCAGCAATAGCGGGAGCTCCTACGAGCAGTACTTC
.	TRBV30	TRBJ1-2	.	CAWGDKTNYGYTF	TGTGCCTGGGGGGACAAGACTAACTATGGCTACACCTTC
.	TRBV19	TRBJ2-1	few	CASSIGGTRGNEQFF	TGTGCCAGTAGTATCGGTGGGACTCGGGGGAATGAGCAGTTCTTC
.	TRBV5-4	TRBJ1-4	.	CASSSTTGANEKLFF	TGTGCCAGCAGCTCTACTACAGGAGCTAATGAAAAACTGTTTTTT
.	TRBV7-8	TRBJ2-1	.	CASSEQLVYNEQFF	TGTGCCAGCAGCGAGCAGTTGGTCTACAATGAGCAGTTCTTC
TRBD1	TRBV6-6	TRBJ1-4	.	CASRPRDRNF	TGTGCCAGCAGACCTCGGGACAGGAATTTT
TRBD1	TRBV7-6	TRBJ1-4	.	CASSPARDRGEKLFF	TGTGCCAGCAGCCCCGCCCGGGACAGGGGTGAAAAACTGTTTTTT
.	TRBV28	TRBJ1-2	.	CASSLGPRGSHYGYTF	TGTGCCAGCAGTTTGGGTCCTCGGGGGTCTCACTATGGCTACACCTTC
TRBD2	TRBV14	TRBJ2-1	.	CASSPLRGDRYNEQFF	TGTGCCAGCAGCCCCCTGCGGGGGGATCGTTACAATGAGCAGTTCTTC
.	TRBV6-5	TRBJ1-1	.	CASSYSWGLTEAFF	TGTGCCAGCAGTTACTCCTGGGGGTTGACTGAAGCTTTCTTT
TRBD2	TRBV30	TRBJ2-1	.	CACRPSGSLRYNEQFF	TGTGCCTGCCGCCCTAGCGGGAGCCTTCGCTACAATGAGCAGTTCTTC
.	TRBV19	TRBJ1-4	.	CATRREQLNEKLFF	TGTGCCACCCGAAGGGAACAACTGAATGAAAAACTGTTTTTT
TRBD1	TRBV27	TRBJ1-1	.	CASISKRPGTGMNTEAFF	TGTGCCAGCATTTCCAAACGTCCCGGGACAGGGATGAACACTGAAGCTTTCTTT
TRBD2	TRBV10-2	TRBJ2-7	.	CASSEAAGGLEQYF	TGCGCCAGCAGTGAAGCAGCGGGAGGGCTCGAGCAGTACTTC
.	TRBV6-1	TRBJ1-2	.	CASSEEAGARYGYTF	TGTGCCAGCAGTGAAGAAGCAGGGGCAAGATATGGCTACACCTTC
.	TRBV10-2	TRBJ2-6	.	CASSESGRATGANVLTF	TGCGCCAGCAGTGAGTCAGGCAGGGCCACCGGGGCCAACGTCCTGACTTTC
.	TRBV11-2	TRBJ1-1	.	CASSLGSYTEAFF	TGTGCCAGCAGCTTAGGGTCGTACACTGAAGCTTTCTTT
.	TRBV20-1	TRBJ1-5	.	CSASGQPQHF	TGCAGTGCTAGTGGTCAGCCCCAGCATTTT
TRBD1	TRBV11-2	TRBJ2-7	.	CASSEDRVSSYEQYF	TGTGCCAGCAGCGAAGACAGGGTTTCGTCCTACGAGCAGTACTTC
.	TRBV11-2	TRBJ1-2	.	CASSLVLDAGYGYTF	TGTGCCAGCAGCTTAGTTTTAGACGCGGGCTATGGCTACACCTTC
TRBD2	TRBV4-1	TRBJ2-3	many	CASSQSRLAGGSPDTQYF	TGCGCCAGCAGCCAATCTAGACTAGCGGGAGGGTCACCAGATACGCAGTATTTT
.	TRBV4-1	TRBJ2-6	.	CASSQFRANVLTF	TGCGCCAGCAGCCAGTTTAGGGCCAACGTCCTGACTTTC
.	TRBV2	TRBJ2-7	few	CATTLDRTYEQYF	TGTGCCACCACACTAGACAGGACCTACGAGCAGTACTTC
TRBD2	TRBV29-1	TRBJ2-5	.	CSVGLAGETQYF	TGCAGCGTTGGACTAGCGGGGGAGACCCAGTACTTC
.	TRBV28	TRBJ2-7	.	CASSLSGETYEQYF	TGTGCCAGCAGTTTATCAGGGGAGACCTACGAGCAGTACTTC